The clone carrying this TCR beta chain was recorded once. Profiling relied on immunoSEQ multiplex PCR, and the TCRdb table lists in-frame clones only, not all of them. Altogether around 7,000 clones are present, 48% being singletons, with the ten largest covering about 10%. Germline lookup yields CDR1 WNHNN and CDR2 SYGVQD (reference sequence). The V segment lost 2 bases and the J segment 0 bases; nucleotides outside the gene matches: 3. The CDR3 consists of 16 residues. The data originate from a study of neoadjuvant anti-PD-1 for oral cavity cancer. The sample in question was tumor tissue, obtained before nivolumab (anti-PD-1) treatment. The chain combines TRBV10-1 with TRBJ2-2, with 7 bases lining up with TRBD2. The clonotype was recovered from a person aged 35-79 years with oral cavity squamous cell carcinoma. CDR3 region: CASSEIAGANTGELFF. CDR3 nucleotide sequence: TGCGCCAGCAGTGAGATCGCGGGAGCGAACACCGGGGAGCTGTTTTTT.